The rows below give T cell receptor beta chains drawn from one sample of a study of blood T cell repertoires in COVID-19. TCRdb keeps only in-frame clones here, not all; method: immunoSEQ multiplex PCR. The sample has tens of thousands of clones; around 92% are singletons. The sample taken for sequencing was peripheral blood. The receptor source for this set is a human donor with active COVID-19. The donor label of this sample is uncertain. Both conserved end residues are part of each CDR3. A D gene is named only where the DNA matches it firmly. Expanded clones get a size class; other rows say once, few or many, or leave the size out.

j_call	v_call	clone_size	d_call	cdr3_aa	cdr3_nt
TRBJ2-3	TRBV19	once	.	CASSRVRGDPTDTQYF	TGTGCCAGTAGTCGGGTCAGGGGTGATCCCACAGATACGCAGTATTTT
TRBJ1-5	TRBV28	.	TRBD1	CASRASTGGGSNQPQHF	TGTGCCAGCAGGGCCTCGACAGGGGGAGGGAGCAATCAGCCCCAGCATTTT
TRBJ1-2	TRBV2	.	.	CASSEWQGDGYTF	TGTGCCAGCAGTGAATGGCAGGGTGATGGCTACACCTTC
TRBJ2-5	TRBV2	.	TRBD2	CASSAGGGETQYF	TGTGCCAGCTCAGCGGGAGGGGGAGAGACCCAGTACTTC
TRBJ2-7	TRBV4-2	few	.	CASSHQEGEQYF	TGTGCCAGCAGCCACCAGGAAGGCGAGCAGTACTTC
TRBJ2-3	TRBV5-1	few	.	CASSLDRASTDTQYF	TGCGCCAGCAGCTTGGACAGGGCTAGCACAGATACGCAGTATTTT
TRBJ2-7	TRBV10-3	once	.	CATYSGLYEQYF	TGTGCCACCTACTCGGGGTTGTACGAGCAGTACTTC
TRBJ2-1	TRBV29-1	.	TRBD2	CSVEGLEKRGRGEQFF	TGCAGCGTTGAAGGGCTGGAAAAGCGGGGGAGGGGTGAGCAGTTCTTC
TRBJ1-6	TRBV7-2	once	.	CASSPRGGQSPLHF	TGTGCTAGCAGCCCAAGGGGGGGGCAGTCACCCCTCCACTTT
TRBJ2-1	TRBV19	.	TRBD2	CASSKGLAGRINEQFF	TGTGCCAGTAGTAAGGGACTAGCGGGAAGAATCAATGAGCAGTTCTTC
TRBJ1-4	TRBV5-4	.	.	CASSLGVQGLNEKLFF	TGTGCCAGCAGCTTGGGCGTACAGGGCCTCAATGAAAAACTGTTTTTT
TRBJ2-5	TRBV10-1	.	TRBD2	CASSPSGRGETQYF	TGCGCCAGCAGTCCTAGCGGGAGAGGAGAGACCCAGTACTTC
TRBJ1-4	TRBV28	.	.	CASRGGYNEKLFF	TGTGCCAGCAGAGGAGGGTATAATGAAAAACTGTTTTTT
TRBJ1-5	TRBV6-2/TRBV6-3	.	TRBD1	CASSGDRQGRQPQHF	TGTGCCAGCAGCGGAGATAGACAGGGTAGGCAGCCCCAGCATTTT
TRBJ1-2	TRBV7-9	.	TRBD1	CASSNRGQLGGYGYTF	TGTGCCAGCAGCAATAGGGGGCAGCTGGGTGGATATGGCTACACCTTC
TRBJ2-1	TRBV15	.	TRBD1	CATSRETGGSDEQFF	TGTGCCACCAGCAGAGAAACAGGGGGTAGCGATGAGCAGTTCTTC
TRBJ1-2	TRBV9	once	TRBD1	CASSEGVVDRDNYGYTF	TGTGCCAGCAGCGAGGGGGTAGTCGACAGGGATAACTATGGCTACACCTTC
TRBJ2-1	TRBV10-3	.	.	CAISERGNSPFVLF	TGTGCCATCAGTGAGAGGGGAAATTCCCCCTTCGTCCTCTTC
TRBJ2-7	TRBV3-1/TRBV3-2	.	TRBD2	CASHSGRAGGEQYF	TGTGCCAGCCATAGCGGGAGGGCCGGGGGCGAGCAGTACTTC
TRBJ2-2	TRBV27	.	.	CASSYRTTLNTGELFF	TGTGCCAGCAGCTATCGGACAACCCTGAACACCGGGGAGCTGTTTTTT
TRBJ2-1	TRBV7-2	.	TRBD2	CASSLVNLAGTNEQFF	TGTGCCAGCAGCTTAGTTAACCTAGCGGGGACCAATGAGCAGTTCTTC
TRBJ1-2	TRBV5-5	.	.	CASSLGTDYGYTF	TGTGCCAGCAGCTTGGGGACAGACTATGGCTACACCTTC
TRBJ1-5	TRBV12-3/TRBV12-4	.	.	CASSPSRGGAQHF	TGTGCCAGCAGTCCGAGCAGGGGCGGAGCCCAGCATTTT
TRBJ2-1	TRBV4-2	.	.	CASSPQTDNEQFF	TGTGCCAGCAGCCCTCAGACTGACAATGAGCAGTTCTTC
TRBJ1-4	TRBV19	.	TRBD1	CATLDRGGDEKLFF	TGTGCCACCCTGGACAGGGGAGGAGATGAAAAACTGTTTTTT
TRBJ2-1	TRBV24-1	.	.	CATKTGDSSYNEQFF	TGTGCCACTAAGACAGGCGACAGCTCCTACAATGAGCAGTTCTTC
TRBJ1-6	TRBV3-1/TRBV3-2	few	.	CASSQAFRGSSPLHF	TGTGCCAGCAGCCAAGCGTTCAGGGGTAGTTCACCCCTCCACTTT
TRBJ2-3	TRBV5-1	.	.	CASSLPTGNPDTQYF	TGCGCCAGCAGCTTGCCAACAGGGAATCCAGATACGCAGTATTTT
TRBJ2-5	TRBV27	.	TRBD1	CASSLRGQKETQYF	TGTGCCAGCAGTTTAAGGGGACAGAAAGAGACCCAGTACTTC
TRBJ2-1	TRBV5-1	.	TRBD2	CASSERETDEQFF	TGCGCCAGCAGTGAGCGGGAGACGGATGAGCAGTTCTTC
TRBJ2-6	TRBV18	medium-sized	TRBD1	CASSGQVSGANVLTF	TGTGCCAGCTCAGGACAGGTCTCTGGGGCCAACGTCCTGACTTTC
TRBJ2-7	TRBV15	.	TRBD1	CATSSGQGATEQYF	TGTGCCACCAGCAGCGGACAGGGGGCGACCGAGCAGTACTTC
TRBJ1-1	TRBV28	.	TRBD1	CASSGGQSTEAFF	TGTGCCAGCAGTGGGGGACAGTCGACTGAAGCTTTCTTT
TRBJ2-7	TRBV27	.	.	CASSYGASYEQYF	TGTGCCAGCAGTTACGGAGCCTCCTACGAGCAGTACTTC
TRBJ2-7	TRBV20-1	.	.	CSASTGVTGYEQYF	TGCAGTGCTAGTACCGGGGTAACCGGTTACGAGCAGTACTTC
TRBJ2-7	TRBV24-1	.	.	CATSDSGRGRRTYEQYF	TGTGCCACCAGTGATTCTGGTAGGGGCCGAAGAACCTACGAGCAGTACTTC
TRBJ2-7	TRBV7-2	.	.	CASRRTAYEQYF	TGTGCCAGCAGACGGACAGCCTACGAGCAGTACTTC
TRBJ2-3	TRBV10-2	.	.	CASLGASTDTQYF	TGCGCCAGCTTGGGGGCTAGCACAGATACGCAGTATTTT
TRBJ2-6	TRBV7-9	.	.	CASSSPPDSSASGANVLTF	TGTGCCAGCAGCTCACCGCCGGACAGCTCCGCCTCTGGGGCCAACGTCCTGACTTTC
TRBJ1-1	TRBV6-6	.	.	CASSYAGGTEAFF	TGTGCCAGCAGTTATGCGGGGGGCACTGAAGCTTTCTTT
TRBJ1-5	TRBV7-9	.	.	CASSLAGRDQPQHF	TGTGCCAGCAGCTTAGCGGGGAGGGATCAGCCCCAGCATTTT
TRBJ2-1	TRBV28	.	.	CASSLGQSYNEQFF	TGTGCCAGCAGTTTGGGGCAGTCCTACAATGAGCAGTTCTTC
TRBJ1-1	TRBV29-1	.	TRBD1	CSVVPGQVIEAFF	TGCAGCGTTGTACCGGGACAGGTGATAGAAGCTTTCTTT
TRBJ2-7	TRBV28	.	TRBD2	CASSSGTSGSLHF	TGTGCCAGCAGTTCGGGGACTAGCGGGAGCCTTCACTTC
TRBJ1-2	TRBV4-1	few	.	CASSQGSTGLNYGYTF	TGCGCCAGCAGCCAAGGATCCACAGGGCTCAACTATGGCTACACCTTC
TRBJ2-3	TRBV5-5	once	.	CASSLVGVSTDTQYF	TGTGCCAGCAGCTTGGTCGGGGTTAGCACAGATACGCAGTATTTT
TRBJ2-1	TRBV28	.	.	CASSTRVRPDSYNEQFF	TGTGCCAGCAGTACCCGGGTTCGCCCGGACTCCTACAATGAGCAGTTCTTC
TRBJ2-7	TRBV7-2	.	TRBD1	CASSLVSHRGSYEQYF	TGTGCCAGCAGCTTAGTTTCTCACAGGGGGTCCTACGAGCAGTACTTC